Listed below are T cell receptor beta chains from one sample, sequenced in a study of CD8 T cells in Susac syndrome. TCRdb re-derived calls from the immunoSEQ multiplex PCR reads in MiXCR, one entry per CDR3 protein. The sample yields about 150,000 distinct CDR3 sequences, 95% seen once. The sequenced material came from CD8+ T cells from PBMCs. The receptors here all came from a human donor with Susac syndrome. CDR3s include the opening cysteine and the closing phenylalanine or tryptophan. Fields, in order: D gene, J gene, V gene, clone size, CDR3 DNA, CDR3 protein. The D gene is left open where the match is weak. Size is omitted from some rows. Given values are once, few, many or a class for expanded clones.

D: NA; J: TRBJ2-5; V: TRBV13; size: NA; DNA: TGTGCCAGCAGCTTATCTTTGGACCAAGAGACCCAGTACTTC; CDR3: CASSLSLDQETQYF
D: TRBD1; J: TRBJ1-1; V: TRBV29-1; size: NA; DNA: TGCAGCGTACCGGGACAGAGGGCTGAAGCTTTCTTT; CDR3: CSVPGQRAEAFF
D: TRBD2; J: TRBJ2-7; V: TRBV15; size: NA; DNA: TGTGCCACCAGCGGGAGACTAGCGGGAAGCCACTACGAGCAGTACTTC; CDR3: CATSGRLAGSHYEQYF
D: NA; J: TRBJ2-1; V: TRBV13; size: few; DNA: TGTGCCAGCAGCTCTGCTCCTGAGCAGTTCTTC; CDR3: CASSSAPEQFF
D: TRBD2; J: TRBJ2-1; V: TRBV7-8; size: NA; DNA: TGTGCCAGCGAGCGGGAGGGCCGCAATGAGCAGTTCTTC; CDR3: CASEREGRNEQFF
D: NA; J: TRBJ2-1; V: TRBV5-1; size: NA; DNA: TGCGCCAGCAGGCGTGACAGGTCCCTCAATGAGCAGTTCTTC; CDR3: CASRRDRSLNEQFF
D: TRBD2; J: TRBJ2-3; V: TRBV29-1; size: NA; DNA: TGCAGCGTAGGTTTAGCGGGAGGGGAGGCAGATACGCAGTATTTT; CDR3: CSVGLAGGEADTQYF
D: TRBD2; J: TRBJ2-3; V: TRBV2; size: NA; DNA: TGTGCCAGGTCCGGGACTAGCGTCCAGTATTTT; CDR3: CARSGTSVQYF
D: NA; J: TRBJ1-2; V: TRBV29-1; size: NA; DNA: TGCAGCATTACAAGGGGATCGGACTATGGCTACACCTTC; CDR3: CSITRGSDYGYTF
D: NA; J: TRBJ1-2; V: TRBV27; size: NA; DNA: TGTGCCAGCAGTTTATCGTCGGGGACCAGCTATGGCTACACCTTC; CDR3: CASSLSSGTSYGYTF
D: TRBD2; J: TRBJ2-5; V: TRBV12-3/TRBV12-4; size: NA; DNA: TGTGCCAGCAGCATACTAGCGGGAAGAGACGGAGAGACCCAGTACTTC; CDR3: CASSILAGRDGETQYF
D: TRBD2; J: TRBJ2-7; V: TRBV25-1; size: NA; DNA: TGTGCCAGCAGCCTTAGCGGGAGGGACGACGAGCAGTACTTC; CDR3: CASSLSGRDDEQYF
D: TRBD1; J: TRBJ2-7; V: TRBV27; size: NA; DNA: TGTGCCAGCAGGCCCGGGACAGGGTCCGAGCAGTACTTC; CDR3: CASRPGTGSEQYF
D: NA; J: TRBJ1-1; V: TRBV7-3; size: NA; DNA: TGTGCCAGCAGCTTAAGTACCGTGGGGTACACTGAAGCTTTCTTT; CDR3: CASSLSTVGYTEAFF